A selection of T cell receptor beta chains follows, all from one sample in a study of blood T cell repertoires in COVID-19. Repertoires were generated with immunoSEQ multiplex PCR, while TCRdb's copy carries only in-frame clones and drops some. The sample shows approximately 280,000 clones, about 91% of them seen only once. The sequencing input was peripheral blood. These receptors were taken from a woman aged 55-70 years with acute or convalescent COVID-19. The conserved cysteine and the conserved F or W are not part of the CDR3 here.

J: TRBJ2-1
V: TRBV10-3
CDR3: AISEGVAGVSYNEQF

J: TRBJ1-3
V: TRBV18
CDR3: ASSPPTAGNTIY

J: TRBJ2-7
V: TRBV14
CDR3: ASSQVRSSMAHEQY

J: TRBJ1-6
V: TRBV5-4
CDR3: ASRRDRGADSPLH

J: TRBJ2-5
V: TRBV7-3
CDR3: ASSRSREETQY

J: TRBJ1-5
V: TRBV5-4
CDR3: ASSLDPGGNQPQH

J: TRBJ1-2
V: TRBV5-1
CDR3: ASSYGGLSGPGYT

J: TRBJ1-2
V: TRBV15
CDR3: ATSRADYGYT

J: TRBJ2-1
V: TRBV7-2
CDR3: ASSSSGPRSYNEQF

J: TRBJ2-7
V: TRBV5-6
CDR3: ASSFRTSGVPYEQY

J: TRBJ1-1
V: TRBV14
CDR3: ASSLIGGNTEAF

J: TRBJ2-3
V: TRBV4-1
CDR3: ASSHRQGRADTQY

J: TRBJ1-1
V: TRBV18
CDR3: ASSPAGGPNTEAF

J: TRBJ2-5
V: TRBV29-1
CDR3: SVLRDRQETQY

J: TRBJ2-4
V: TRBV18
CDR3: ASSPVSSGTGKNIQY

J: TRBJ1-2
V: TRBV27
CDR3: ASSLSLGDRNYGYT

J: TRBJ1-2
V: TRBV19
CDR3: ASSRQLYGYT

J: TRBJ2-5
V: TRBV29-1
CDR3: SVDRIETQY

J: TRBJ1-2
V: TRBV7-2
CDR3: ASSQSGEWGYT

J: TRBJ2-1
V: TRBV13
CDR3: ASSTGLSNEQF

J: TRBJ1-2
V: TRBV28
CDR3: ASSRGTETNYGYT

J: TRBJ2-6
V: TRBV19
CDR3: ASSSIQRTSSTNVLT

J: TRBJ1-5
V: TRBV19
CDR3: ASSSRDNRNQPQH

J: TRBJ1-5
V: TRBV7-8
CDR3: ASSLVGDRGLVGNQPQH

J: TRBJ1-3
V: TRBV28
CDR3: ASSLGFSGNTIY

J: TRBJ2-1
V: TRBV15
CDR3: ATSVQLLAGEYNEQF

J: TRBJ2-7
V: TRBV29-1
CDR3: SVKQGYGREQY

J: TRBJ1-4
V: TRBV5-4
CDR3: ASSRSGGNEKLF

J: TRBJ2-1
V: TRBV2
CDR3: ASRVTAYNEQF

J: TRBJ1-1
V: TRBV12-3/TRBV12-4
CDR3: ASSFGGDTEAF

J: TRBJ2-7
V: TRBV7-2
CDR3: ASSLGAGTGSYEQY

J: TRBJ2-2
V: TRBV7-8
CDR3: ATPPGQEYTGELF

J: TRBJ1-2
V: TRBV15
CDR3: ATSRDLTGGGYGYT

J: TRBJ1-6
V: TRBV7-2
CDR3: ASSLGRQLNSPLH

J: TRBJ2-1
V: TRBV7-7
CDR3: ASSPAGGSGGEQF

J: TRBJ1-5
V: TRBV28
CDR3: ASSPRRRSNQPQH

J: TRBJ1-2
V: TRBV18
CDR3: ASSPRGYGYT

J: TRBJ1-5
V: TRBV28
CDR3: ASSPHRDNQPQH

J: TRBJ2-2
V: TRBV9
CDR3: ASRGTFNTGELF

J: TRBJ2-1
V: TRBV7-2
CDR3: ASSLQRTGRNEQF

J: TRBJ2-7
V: TRBV9
CDR3: ASSVAQTGRYEQY

J: TRBJ2-3
V: TRBV7-3
CDR3: ASSRLRTLTDTQY